These T cell receptor beta chains were read from a single sample in a study of blood T cells in healthy people across ages. One entry per CDR3 protein results from TCRdb running MiXCR on the 5' RACE reads. The profile shows approximately 830,000 distinct CDR3 sequences, approximately 59% of them singletons. Sequenced: blood. These receptors were taken from a man under 40 in good health. Each CDR3 is given with its conserved first and last residue. A D gene is named only where the DNA matches it firmly. Clone size is shown for a subset of rows, as once, few, many or a class of expanded clone.

J gene: TRBJ2-1; V gene: TRBV29-1; D gene: .; clone size: .; CDR3 DNA: TGCAGCGCGCCAGAGGGGTTCTTTGACAATGAGCAGTTCTTC; CDR3 protein: CSAPEGFFDNEQFF
J gene: TRBJ1-2; V gene: TRBV28; D gene: TRBD1; clone size: .; CDR3 DNA: TGTGCCAGCAGACTACGCGGAGGGGGCGGTAGCTATGGCTACACCTTC; CDR3 protein: CASRLRGGGGSYGYTF
J gene: TRBJ1-1; V gene: TRBV29-1; D gene: .; clone size: .; CDR3 DNA: TGCAGCGTTGTGCGGACAGCCGATGGAATGAACACTGAAGCTTTCTTT; CDR3 protein: CSVVRTADGMNTEAFF
J gene: TRBJ2-3; V gene: TRBV6-1; D gene: .; clone size: .; CDR3 DNA: TGTGCCAGCAGTGAAGGGACGGGTTTTGTGCAGTATTTT; CDR3 protein: CASSEGTGFVQYF
J gene: TRBJ1-2; V gene: TRBV20-1; D gene: .; clone size: .; CDR3 DNA: TGCAGTGCTAGAGATGAAGGACATAACTATGGCTACACCTTC; CDR3 protein: CSARDEGHNYGYTF
J gene: TRBJ1-5; V gene: TRBV2; D gene: .; clone size: .; CDR3 DNA: TGTGCCAGCAGGGGTATGGCGGGTCTGGGGCCCCAGCATTTT; CDR3 protein: CASRGMAGLGPQHF
J gene: TRBJ2-1; V gene: TRBV7-2; D gene: .; clone size: .; CDR3 DNA: TGTGCCACCCATCCCTACAATGAGCAGTTCTTC; CDR3 protein: CATHPYNEQFF
J gene: TRBJ2-7; V gene: TRBV12-3/TRBV12-4; D gene: .; clone size: .; CDR3 DNA: TGTGCCAGCAGTTTAGCTGTAGGGCACGAGCAGTACTTC; CDR3 protein: CASSLAVGHEQYF
J gene: TRBJ2-7; V gene: TRBV28; D gene: TRBD1; clone size: .; CDR3 DNA: TGTGCGAGCAGTTCCCCCCGGGACAGGGTTCCCTACGAGCAGTACTTC; CDR3 protein: CASSSPRDRVPYEQYF
J gene: TRBJ1-1; V gene: TRBV4-3; D gene: .; clone size: .; CDR3 DNA: TGCGCCAGCAGCCAAGATTTGGTGGGATTGCGGACTGAAGCTTTCTTT; CDR3 protein: CASSQDLVGLRTEAFF
J gene: TRBJ2-4; V gene: TRBV15; D gene: .; clone size: once; CDR3 DNA: TGTGCCACCAGCAAAAGCCCACAGGGTTTCATGGACATTCAGTACTTC; CDR3 protein: CATSKSPQGFMDIQYF
J gene: TRBJ2-5; V gene: TRBV7-6; D gene: TRBD2; clone size: .; CDR3 DNA: TGTGCCAGCAGCTTGCTCCGGGGACTAGCGGGGGGGCCTGGAGAGACCCAGTACTTC; CDR3 protein: CASSLLRGLAGGPGETQYF
J gene: TRBJ2-7; V gene: TRBV6-1; D gene: TRBD2; clone size: .; CDR3 DNA: TGTGCCAGCAGTAACTGGGGGGGTCCCTACAATGAGCAGTACTTC; CDR3 protein: CASSNWGGPYNEQYF
J gene: TRBJ2-1; V gene: TRBV27; D gene: TRBD1; clone size: .; CDR3 DNA: TGTGCCAGCAAGGAACAGGGGGCCTACAATGAGCAGTTCTTC; CDR3 protein: CASKEQGAYNEQFF
J gene: TRBJ2-5; V gene: TRBV18; D gene: .; clone size: .; CDR3 DNA: TGTGCCAGCTCACCACCAAGGGCGGCGGGAGAGACCCAGTACTTC; CDR3 protein: CASSPPRAAGETQYF
J gene: TRBJ2-7; V gene: TRBV10-2; D gene: TRBD1; clone size: .; CDR3 DNA: TGCGCCAGCAGTGAACAGACAGGGTCTCGCTACGAGCAGTACTTC; CDR3 protein: CASSEQTGSRYEQYF
J gene: TRBJ2-5; V gene: TRBV11-2; D gene: TRBD1; clone size: .; CDR3 DNA: TGTGCCAGCAGCTCCGGGACAGGGAGCCAAGAGACCCAGTACTTC; CDR3 protein: CASSSGTGSQETQYF
J gene: TRBJ2-5; V gene: TRBV7-9; D gene: .; clone size: .; CDR3 DNA: TGTGCCAGCAGCACAACTACCGGGACGAGAGGCGAGACCCAGTACTTC; CDR3 protein: CASSTTTGTRGETQYF
J gene: TRBJ2-4; V gene: TRBV4-2; D gene: TRBD2; clone size: few; CDR3 DNA: TGTGCCAGCAGCCAAAGGGGAGGGATCAACCGGAACATTCAGTACTTC; CDR3 protein: CASSQRGGINRNIQYF
J gene: TRBJ2-1; V gene: TRBV7-2; D gene: .; clone size: .; CDR3 DNA: TGTGCCAGCAGCCCCGGGATCACGCCCAACAATGAGCAGTTCTTC; CDR3 protein: CASSPGITPNNEQFF
J gene: TRBJ2-5; V gene: TRBV28; D gene: TRBD1; clone size: .; CDR3 DNA: TGTGCCAGCAGTTTACTTTATCGGGACAGGGCAGGCGAGACCCAGTACTTC; CDR3 protein: CASSLLYRDRAGETQYF
J gene: TRBJ2-3; V gene: TRBV6-5; D gene: .; clone size: .; CDR3 DNA: TGTGCCAGCAGTTACCAGGCAGGGGTCACAGATACGCAGTATTTT; CDR3 protein: CASSYQAGVTDTQYF
J gene: TRBJ2-1; V gene: TRBV6-5; D gene: .; clone size: .; CDR3 DNA: TGTGCCAGCAGTTACGGGCTAGGCCCCTACAATGAGCAGTTCTTC; CDR3 protein: CASSYGLGPYNEQFF
J gene: TRBJ1-1; V gene: TRBV20-1; D gene: .; clone size: once; CDR3 DNA: TGCAGTGCTAGAGATCAAAGGAAGAACACTGAAGCTTTCTTT; CDR3 protein: CSARDQRKNTEAFF
J gene: TRBJ2-7; V gene: TRBV6-5; D gene: TRBD2; clone size: few; CDR3 DNA: TGTGCCAGCAGCTCGGCTGGAGCGGGGTATAACTACGAGCAGTACTTC; CDR3 protein: CASSSAGAGYNYEQYF
J gene: TRBJ2-5; V gene: TRBV10-3; D gene: TRBD1; clone size: .; CDR3 DNA: TGTGCCATAGCGACAGGGTTAGAGACCCAGTACTTC; CDR3 protein: CAIATGLETQYF
J gene: TRBJ2-1; V gene: TRBV28; D gene: TRBD2; clone size: .; CDR3 DNA: TGTGCCAGCAGTTTACGGCGGGGGTGGTCTGAAGATGAGCAGTTCTTC; CDR3 protein: CASSLRRGWSEDEQFF
J gene: TRBJ2-7; V gene: TRBV20-1; D gene: .; clone size: few; CDR3 DNA: TGCAGTGCCCCGAGGATAAGTTCCGAGCAGTACTTC; CDR3 protein: CSAPRISSEQYF
J gene: TRBJ1-5; V gene: TRBV27; D gene: TRBD1; clone size: .; CDR3 DNA: TGTGCCAGCAGCCGGGACAGGTACAATCAGCCCCAGCATTTT; CDR3 protein: CASSRDRYNQPQHF
J gene: TRBJ2-1; V gene: TRBV5-1; D gene: TRBD1; clone size: .; CDR3 DNA: TGCGCCAGCAGCTTGGGGACAGGGGGCTTGGATGAGCAGTTCTTC; CDR3 protein: CASSLGTGGLDEQFF
J gene: TRBJ2-5; V gene: TRBV30; D gene: .; clone size: .; CDR3 DNA: TGTGCCTGGAGTAGTCGCAGGGGTGGAGAGACCCAGTACTTC; CDR3 protein: CAWSSRRGGETQYF
J gene: TRBJ2-1; V gene: TRBV4-3; D gene: TRBD2; clone size: .; CDR3 DNA: TGCGCCAGCAGCCAAGATGGGGGGGGAAACAATGAGCAGTTCTTC; CDR3 protein: CASSQDGGGNNEQFF
J gene: TRBJ2-3; V gene: TRBV10-3; D gene: TRBD1; clone size: .; CDR3 DNA: TGTGCCATCAGTGATAACAGGGGGACCTCTGGAGATACGCAGTATTTT; CDR3 protein: CAISDNRGTSGDTQYF
J gene: TRBJ2-1; V gene: TRBV3-1; D gene: .; clone size: few; CDR3 DNA: TGTGCCAGCAGCCAGTGGCCCCCGGGGAGCAATGAGCAGTTCTTC; CDR3 protein: CASSQWPPGSNEQFF
J gene: TRBJ2-7; V gene: TRBV27; D gene: TRBD1; clone size: few; CDR3 DNA: TGTGCCAGCAGTTTTTCGTCGACAGGGGGCTACGAGCAGTACTTC; CDR3 protein: CASSFSSTGGYEQYF
J gene: TRBJ2-5; V gene: TRBV28; D gene: .; clone size: .; CDR3 DNA: TGTGCCAGCAGTCCCATCCCGGGAGCCCAAGAGACCCAGTACTTC; CDR3 protein: CASSPIPGAQETQYF
J gene: TRBJ2-7; V gene: TRBV20-1; D gene: TRBD2; clone size: few; CDR3 DNA: TGCAGTGCTAGCACCACAACCGGGACTACCCCCTACGAGCAGTACTTC; CDR3 protein: CSASTTTGTTPYEQYF
J gene: TRBJ2-5; V gene: TRBV7-9; D gene: .; clone size: .; CDR3 DNA: TGTGCCAGCAGCTTAGAAAGTCAGGGCTGGGAGACCCAGTACTTC; CDR3 protein: CASSLESQGWETQYF
J gene: TRBJ2-1; V gene: TRBV20-1; D gene: .; clone size: .; CDR3 DNA: TGCAGTGCTAGAGGGCCCCCGGGGACAAACAATGAGCAGTTCTTC; CDR3 protein: CSARGPPGTNNEQFF
J gene: TRBJ2-7; V gene: TRBV9; D gene: .; clone size: once; CDR3 DNA: TGTGCCAGCAGCGTAGCCTCGTCCCCCCACGAGCAGTACTTC; CDR3 protein: CASSVASSPHEQYF
J gene: TRBJ2-1; V gene: TRBV29-1; D gene: TRBD2; clone size: .; CDR3 DNA: TGCAGCGTTGAAGATCGAGGGGCTAGCGGGGCTCTGTTCTTC; CDR3 protein: CSVEDRGASGALFF
J gene: TRBJ1-5; V gene: TRBV7-9; D gene: .; clone size: .; CDR3 DNA: TGTGCCAGCAGCTCCCGGGCCCAGCATTTT; CDR3 protein: CASSSRAQHF
J gene: TRBJ1-2; V gene: TRBV6-2/TRBV6-3; D gene: .; clone size: .; CDR3 DNA: TGTGCCAGCAGCCGACAGATCCTTGGCTACACCTTC; CDR3 protein: CASSRQILGYTF
J gene: TRBJ2-7; V gene: TRBV5-1; D gene: TRBD1; clone size: .; CDR3 DNA: TGCGCCAGCTGCAACTCCGGGACAGGGACCTACTACGAGCAGTACTTC; CDR3 protein: CASCNSGTGTYYEQYF
J gene: TRBJ2-6; V gene: TRBV7-2; D gene: .; clone size: .; CDR3 DNA: TGTGCCAGCAGCTTAGCGCCTGGAGCTGGGGCCAACGTCCTGACTTTC; CDR3 protein: CASSLAPGAGANVLTF
J gene: TRBJ2-1; V gene: TRBV28; D gene: .; clone size: .; CDR3 DNA: TGTGCCAGCAGTTTATCCCATCCCGGACAAAGAAGGACGGAGACCCAGTTCTTC; CDR3 protein: CASSLSHPGQRRTETQFF
J gene: TRBJ2-7; V gene: TRBV29-1; D gene: .; clone size: few; CDR3 DNA: TGCAGCGTTGCCCTACCCGGGGCCTCCTACGAGCAGTACTTC; CDR3 protein: CSVALPGASYEQYF
J gene: TRBJ2-3; V gene: TRBV5-6; D gene: TRBD1; clone size: .; CDR3 DNA: TGTGCCAGCAGCCGATCCGGGACAGCTCTTTTCACAGATACGCAGTATTTT; CDR3 protein: CASSRSGTALFTDTQYF
J gene: TRBJ1-4; V gene: TRBV9; D gene: .; clone size: .; CDR3 DNA: TGTGCAAGCGCGCGTGCAACTAATGAAAAACTGTTTTTT; CDR3 protein: CASARATNEKLFF
J gene: TRBJ2-5; V gene: TRBV29-1; D gene: TRBD2; clone size: .; CDR3 DNA: TGCAGCGTTGAAGGACTAGCGGGGGTTGAGACCCAGTACTTC; CDR3 protein: CSVEGLAGVETQYF
J gene: TRBJ1-2; V gene: TRBV5-1; D gene: TRBD1; clone size: .; CDR3 DNA: TGCGCCAGCTCGTCCGGGACAGGGCCCGGCTACACCTTC; CDR3 protein: CASSSGTGPGYTF
J gene: TRBJ2-1; V gene: TRBV7-2; D gene: TRBD2; clone size: .; CDR3 DNA: TGTGCCAGCAGCCCCTGGGCTAGCGGGGGGCGGAATGAGCAGTTCTTC; CDR3 protein: CASSPWASGGRNEQFF